The rows below give T cell receptor beta chains drawn from one sample of a study of blood T cells in healthy people across ages. TCRdb itself ran the 5' RACE reads through MiXCR, one entry per CDR3 protein. This sample carries over a million distinct CDR3 sequences, 45% of them seen once, and the ten largest clones take approximately 17%. The material sequenced was blood. The receptor set was obtained from a woman aged 60 to 75 in good health. Each CDR3 is given with its conserved first and last residue. D genes are given only for firm matches. Size is stated for part of the rows, as once, few or many counts, or as a class when the clone is expanded.

clone_size,d_call,v_call,j_call,cdr3_aa,cdr3_nt
-,-,TRBV27,TRBJ2-7,CASSFTTWGNEQYF,TGTGCCAGCAGTTTCACCACCTGGGGAAATGAGCAGTACTTC
few,-,TRBV11-2,TRBJ2-7,CASSFGTDDYEQYF,TGTGCCAGCAGCTTCGGGACGGATGACTACGAGCAGTACTTC
few,-,TRBV15,TRBJ2-4,CATSRDKTGVQYF,TGTGCCACCAGCAGAGATAAAACAGGCGTTCAGTACTTC
-,TRBD2,TRBV20-1,TRBJ2-7,CSASPVTGGSPYEQNF,TGCAGTGCTAGCCCCGTTACGGGCGGGAGCCCCTACGAGCAGAACTTC
few,-,TRBV20-1,TRBJ2-1,CSARVSRAGGNEQFF,TGCAGTGCTAGAGTCTCGCGGGCAGGTGGCAATGAGCAGTTCTTC
-,-,TRBV9,TRBJ2-4,CASSAAETVENIQYF,TGTGCCAGCAGCGCCGCCGAGACAGTAGAAAACATTCAGTACTTC
few,TRBD1,TRBV20-1,TRBJ2-1,CSARGLGGQASYNEQFF,TGCAGTGCTCGGGGGTTGGGGGGACAGGCTTCCTACAATGAGCAGTTCTTC
-,-,TRBV9,TRBJ1-2,CASSQSGANYGYTF,TGTGCCAGCAGCCAGTCTGGAGCGAACTATGGCTACACCTTC
-,TRBD2,TRBV5-1,TRBJ2-5,CASSSTSGRASETQYF,TGCGCCAGCAGCTCTACTAGCGGGAGGGCCTCAGAGACCCAGTACTTC
-,-,TRBV27,TRBJ1-4,CASAGPGASREKLFF,TGTGCCAGCGCCGGGCCGGGGGCGTCACGGGAAAAACTGTTTTTT
-,TRBD1,TRBV27,TRBJ2-3,CASSATGTGAGTQYF,TGTGCCAGCAGCGCCACCGGGACAGGGGCCGGGACGCAGTATTTT
few,-,TRBV28,TRBJ2-1,CASRTDQVRDEQFF,TGTGCCAGCAGGACCGACCAGGTTCGGGATGAGCAGTTCTTC
-,TRBD1,TRBV27,TRBJ1-1,CASSLWTGMDTEAFF,TGTGCCAGCAGTTTATGGACAGGGATGGACACTGAAGCTTTCTTT
-,TRBD2,TRBV13,TRBJ2-5,CASTAGGGETQYF,TGTGCCAGCACTGCGGGGGGAGGAGAGACCCAGTACTTC
-,-,TRBV20-1,TRBJ1-2,CSARGGRGNYGYTF,TGCAGTGCTAGAGGCGGGAGGGGGAACTATGGCTACACCTTC
-,-,TRBV4-2,TRBJ1-4,CASSQEIWGDEKLFF,TGTGCCAGCAGCCAAGAGATCTGGGGCGATGAAAAACTGTTTTTT
-,-,TRBV6-6,TRBJ1-2,CASQTLGDRGYTF,TGTGCCTCTCAAACCCTGGGAGATCGGGGCTACACCTTC
once,TRBD2,TRBV20-1,TRBJ2-7,CSAREESGRRYEQYF,TGCAGTGCTAGAGAGGAAAGCGGGAGGAGATATGAGCAGTACTTC
few,TRBD2,TRBV5-1,TRBJ2-1,CASSYRLAGEVEQFF,TGCGCCAGCAGCTATAGACTAGCGGGAGAGGTTGAGCAGTTCTTC
-,-,TRBV7-2,TRBJ2-3,CASSVGGSPGAQYF,TGTGCCAGCAGCGTAGGGGGGTCTCCGGGGGCGCAGTATTTT
-,TRBD1,TRBV6-5,TRBJ1-3,CASSYSGTGTLSGNTIYF,TGTGCCAGCAGTTACTCTGGGACAGGAACCCTCTCTGGAAACACCATATATTTT
-,TRBD2,TRBV28,TRBJ2-3,CASSQLAGVGVDTQYF,TGTGCCAGCAGTCAACTAGCGGGAGTTGGAGTGGATACGCAGTATTTT
-,TRBD2,TRBV24-1,TRBJ2-3,CATGTSDGTGTDTQYF,TGTGCCACTGGGACTAGCGACGGGACCGGCACAGATACGCAGTATTTT
few,TRBD1,TRBV18,TRBJ2-1,CASSPLSAGGYGYNEQFF,TGTGCCAGCTCACCACTCTCGGCAGGGGGATATGGATACAATGAGCAGTTCTTC
many,-,TRBV20-1,TRBJ2-7,CSATGQENYEQYF,TGCAGTGCCACGGGACAAGAAAACTACGAGCAGTACTTC
-,TRBD1,TRBV3-1,TRBJ1-1,CASSQPGTGGAFLNTEAFF,TGTGCCAGCAGCCAGCCCGGGACAGGGGGCGCTTTCCTGAACACTGAAGCTTTCTTT
-,TRBD2,TRBV10-2,TRBJ2-1,CASSDGLADYEQFF,TGCGCCAGCAGTGACGGACTAGCGGATTACGAGCAGTTCTTC
-,TRBD2,TRBV5-1,TRBJ2-7,CASSLGLAGAEKKPSYEQYF,TGCGCCAGCAGCTTAGGACTAGCGGGAGCCGAAAAGAAACCCTCCTACGAGCAGTACTTC
-,-,TRBV3-1,TRBJ2-3,CASSLSDGPLADTQYF,TGTGCCAGCAGCCTATCGGACGGGCCCCTTGCAGATACGCAGTATTTT
few,-,TRBV28,TRBJ2-7,CASRIENGYYEQYF,TGTGCCAGCAGGATAGAAAATGGCTACTACGAGCAGTACTTC
-,-,TRBV7-2,TRBJ2-7,CASSLRSIGSYEQYF,TGTGCCAGCAGCTTAAGGAGCATAGGTTCCTACGAGCAGTACTTC
-,TRBD2,TRBV12-3/TRBV12-4,TRBJ2-7,CASSFSAGGYEQYF,TGTGCCAGCAGTTTTTCAGCGGGGGGCTACGAGCAGTACTTC
-,-,TRBV5-1,TRBJ2-5,CASSLAGAFQETQYF,TGCGCCAGCAGCTTGGCCGGGGCGTTCCAAGAGACCCAGTACTTC
-,-,TRBV25-1,TRBJ1-4,CASSAWANLEKLFF,TGTGCCAGCAGTGCATGGGCCAATCTCGAAAAACTGTTTTTT
few,TRBD2,TRBV20-1,TRBJ2-7,CSAIARDYGSYEQYF,TGCAGTGCAATCGCCCGGGACTACGGATCCTACGAGCAGTACTTC
-,-,TRBV6-5,TRBJ1-2,CASSYQTPGNYGYTF,TGTGCCAGCAGTTACCAAACTCCCGGGAACTATGGCTACACCTTC
-,TRBD1,TRBV2,TRBJ2-5,CASNGDRIETQYF,TGTGCCAGTAACGGGGACAGGATAGAGACCCAGTACTTC
few,-,TRBV6-6,TRBJ1-5,CASSYREGSNQPQHF,TGTGCCAGCAGTTACCGGGAGGGAAGCAATCAGCCCCAGCATTTT
-,-,TRBV7-6,TRBJ1-2,CASSPRTPETLDGYTF,TGTGCCAGCAGCCCCCGGACACCGGAAACCCTGGATGGCTACACCTTC
-,-,TRBV20-1,TRBJ2-5,CSATPPGGEETQYF,TGCAGTGCCACACCCCCCGGTGGGGAAGAGACCCAGTACTTC
few,-,TRBV5-1,TRBJ2-5,CASNLIASAETQYF,TGCGCCAGCAACCTTATCGCCTCCGCCGAGACCCAGTACTTC
once,TRBD2,TRBV30,TRBJ2-3,CAWTSGSYRTDTQYF,TGTGCCTGGACTAGCGGGAGCTACCGCACAGATACGCAGTATTTT
-,TRBD1,TRBV6-2/TRBV6-3,TRBJ2-7,CASSYPGTDAEQYF,TGTGCCAGCAGTTACCCCGGGACAGATGCCGAGCAGTACTTC
few,-,TRBV7-2,TRBJ2-7,CASSSQGGSAYEQYF,TGTGCCAGCAGCTCCCAGGGGGGGAGTGCCTACGAGCAGTACTTC
-,-,TRBV20-1,TRBJ2-3,CSASVWGPTDTQYF,TGCAGTGCTAGTGTCTGGGGCCCAACAGATACGCAGTATTTT
-,-,TRBV18,TRBJ1-6,CASSPLLGGSYNSPLHF,TGTGCCAGCTCACCACTGCTCGGCGGGTCCTATAATTCACCCCTCCACTTT
-,TRBD1,TRBV6-2/TRBV6-3,TRBJ1-1,CASSYVWTGQNTEAFF,TGTGCCAGCAGTTATGTATGGACAGGACAGAACACTGAAGCTTTCTTT
-,-,TRBV2,TRBJ1-1,CASSEGGLGSMNTEAFF,TGTGCCAGCAGTGAGGGGGGATTGGGCAGTATGAACACTGAAGCTTTCTTT
-,-,TRBV24-1,TRBJ1-2,CATSAGGEGYTF,TGTGCCACCAGTGCCGGGGGTGAAGGCTACACCTTC
few,-,TRBV20-1,TRBJ1-6,CSAKTPREGNSPLHF,TGCAGTGCCAAGACACCCCGAGAGGGTAATTCACCCCTCCACTTT
-,-,TRBV6-2/TRBV6-3,TRBJ2-7,CASSYVGRAYEQYF,TGTGCCAGCAGTTACGTGGGTCGGGCCTACGAGCAGTACTTC
-,-,TRBV7-2,TRBJ1-5,CAGSLVGANQSQHF,TGTGCCGGCAGCTTAGTGGGGGCGAATCAGTCCCAGCATTTT
once,-,TRBV12-3/TRBV12-4,TRBJ2-6,CASSLRQTGANVLTF,TGTGCCAGCAGTTTAAGACAGACTGGGGCCAACGTCCTGACTTTC
-,-,TRBV4-1,TRBJ2-7,CASSQGGTKTYEQYF,TGCGCCAGCAGCCAAGGCGGGACAAAAACCTACGAGCAGTACTTC
few,-,TRBV29-1,TRBJ1-4,CSVGNEKLFF,TGCAGCGTTGGAAATGAAAAACTGTTTTTT
few,TRBD1,TRBV29-1,TRBJ2-5,CSVLGQKETQYF,TGCAGCGTACTGGGACAGAAAGAGACCCAGTACTTC
few,TRBD1,TRBV20-1,TRBJ2-6,CSARARTGTFLWAGANVLTF,TGCAGTGCTAGAGCTCGGACAGGAACCTTCCTCTGGGCTGGGGCCAACGTCCTGACTTTC
few,-,TRBV5-6,TRBJ2-5,CASSLPRVGRNQETQYF,TGTGCCAGCAGCTTGCCGAGGGTAGGACGGAATCAAGAGACCCAGTACTTC
-,-,TRBV25-1,TRBJ1-2,CANSQAGAEGFGYTF,TGTGCCAACAGTCAGGCGGGGGCTGAGGGCTTTGGCTACACCTTC
-,-,TRBV7-9,TRBJ2-7,CASTLLPASESYEQYF,TGTGCCAGCACCTTGTTGCCCGCATCGGAGTCCTACGAGCAGTACTTC